This entry lists 29 T cell receptor beta chains sequenced from one sample in a study of blood T cell repertoires in COVID-19. Here immunoSEQ multiplex PCR was the method, and the copy in TCRdb shows in-frame clones only, minus some. Of roughly 440,000 clones in the sample, about nine tenths were seen once. Input material: peripheral blood. These receptors all stem from a woman aged 45-59 years with COVID-19, enrolled during active disease.

The chain joins TRBV5-1 to TRBJ1-1, with 8 bases lining up with TRBD1. There are 15 residues in the CDR3. Per the germline V gene, CDR1 is SGHRS and CDR2 is YFSETQ. The trim removed 4 bases at V and 0 bases at J, leaving 5 bases unmatched. CDR3 amino acids: CASSPYRGLNTEAFF. The CDR3 bases are TGCGCCAGCAGCCCATACAGGGGGTTGAACACTGAAGCTTTCTTT.

The chain combines TRBV9 with TRBJ2-3; D gene ambiguous. With 0 bases removed from V and 2 bases from J, the gap between germline ends came to 10 bases. Germline loops: CDR1 SGDLS, CDR2 YYNGEE. The CDR3 has 15 amino acids. The DNA for the CDR3 is TGTGCCAGCAGCGTAGAGGTCAGGCCCACAGATACGCAGTATTTT. Its translation: CASSVEVRPTDTQYF. Full variable domain (remainder filled in from reference TRBV9 and TRBJ2-3): DSGVTQTPKHLITATGQRVTLRCSPRSGDLSVYWYQQSLDQGLQFLIQYYNGEERAKGNILERFSAQQFPDLHSELNLSSLELGDSALYFCASSVEVRPTDTQYFGPGTRLTVL.

This rearrangement joins TRBV6-5 to TRBJ1-4; 7 bases agree with TRBD1. There are 13 residues in the CDR3. With V trimmed by 4 bases and J by 12 bases, 8 bases remained unmatched. Germline V gene data show CDR1 as MNHEY and CDR2 as SVGAGI. CDR3 bases: TGTGCCAGCAGTTCCCCCCCCGGGACAGAACTGTTTTTT. Protein sequence: CASSSPPGTELFF.

The V and J genes are TRBV7-9 and TRBJ1-4; maybe TRBD1 (6 bases). CDR3 length equals 14 residues. V lost 5 bases and J lost 5, with 12 bases in between. Per germline, CDR1 SEHNR and CDR2 FQNEAQ (reference sequence). The CDR3 here is CASSPTGRNEKLFF. The CDR3 DNA reads TGTGCCAGCAGCCCGACAGGCCGGAATGAAAAACTGTTTTTT.

The chain employs TRBV19 and TRBJ2-3; 11 nucleotides agree with TRBD2. V shed 5 bases and J 1 base; nucleotides not matched to a gene: 5. The CDR3 is 16 residues long. Germline assignment: CDR1 LNHDA and CDR2 SQIVND (reference sequence). The CDR3 sequence is CASSVLAGGGTDTQYF. CDR3 bases: TGTGCCAGTAGTGTGCTAGCGGGGGGAGGCACAGATACGCAGTATTTT. The full variable domain, completed using reference TRBV19 and TRBJ2-3, is DGGITQSPKYLFRKEGQNVTLSCEQNLNHDAMYWYRQDPGQGLRLIYYSQIVNDFQKGDIAEGYSVSREKKESFPLTVTSAQKNPTAFYLCASSVLAGGGTDTQYFGPGTRLTVL.

On this clone itself: The junction and the germline gene differ at one end; a read error may be behind it. The gene calls are TRBV25-1 and TRBJ1-6; D gene uncertain. The germline V gene has CDR1 MGHDK and CDR2 SYGVNS. This CDR3 comprises 18 residues. The CDR3 DNA is TGTGCCAGCGGTGAGTGCCATCTGTGGTATCCACCCCTAGCACCCCTCCACTTT. This codes for CASGECHLWYPPLAPLHF. Drawing the rest from reference TRBV25-1 and TRBJ1-6, the complete variable domain is EADIYQTPRYLVIGTGKKITLECSQTMGHDKMYWYQQDPGMELHLIHYSYGVNSTEKGDLSSESTVSRIRTEHFPLTLESARPSHTSQYLCASGECHLWYPPLAPLHFGNGTRLTVT.

This chain uses TRBV11-3 with TRBJ2-1, with D possibly matching TRBD1 (6 bases). CDR3 size: 15 residues. V lost 3 bases to trimming and J lost 5 bases, with 14 bases between them. The V gene's germline CDR1 is SGHNT and CDR2 YENEEA. This CDR3 reads CASSFRGGRDNEQFF. The CDR3 region has the DNA TGTGCCAGCAGCTTTAGAGGGGGTCGGGACAATGAGCAGTTCTTC.

The chain employs TRBV5-5 and TRBJ1-1, with no clear D. CDR3 length: 14 amino acids. Germline CDR1 reads SGHKS; CDR2 reads YYEKEE (reference sequence). Trimming took off 2 bases at V and 1 base at J, with 9 bases between the two ends. For the CDR3, the DNA is TGTGCCAGCAGCTTACAACTAGCGAACACTGAAGCTTTCTTT. It yields the protein CASSLQLANTEAFF.

The chain employs TRBV4-1 and TRBJ2-3, with TRBD1 matching 7 bases. The CDR3 extends over 14 amino acids. Looked up from germline, CDR1 is MGHRA and CDR2 is YSYEKL. V dropped 8 bases and J dropped 1; count of bases not matched to a gene: 6. The CDR3: CASERGQGTDTQYF. Written as DNA, the CDR3 is TGCGCCAGCGAACGAGGACAGGGCACAGATACGCAGTATTTT.

Here the CDR3 DNA reads TGTGCCAGCAGTGACACTCCGGGACTAGCGGGGAACGACAATGAGCAGTTCTTC. It translates to CASSDTPGLAGNDNEQFF. V gene TRBV6-4 combines with J gene TRBJ2-1, with TRBD2 matching 13 bases. V lost 2 bases and J lost 5; bases outside the gene matches: 9. The V gene's germline CDR1 is MRHNA and CDR2 SNTAGT. The CDR3 has 18 amino acids.

V and J are TRBV6-6 and TRBJ2-7; D possibly corresponds to TRBD1 (5 bases). The CDR3 consists of 14 residues. Trimming shortened V by 6 bases and J by 6 bases, and 18 bases separated the two germline ends. Germline lookup yields CDR1 MNHNY and CDR2 SVGAGI (reference sequence). The chain's CDR3 is CASSYAGHRREQYF. The CDR3 nucleotides read TGTGCCAGCAGCTATGCAGGGCACCGACGCGAGCAGTACTTC.

The V and J genes are TRBV4-1 and TRBJ2-2; weak D call: TRBD2 (6 bases). The V and J ends lost 2 bases and 1 base respectively, with 11 bases between them. Germline V gives CDR1 MGHRA, CDR2 YSYEKL. This CDR3 spans 16 amino acids. CDR3 DNA: TGCGCCAGCAGCCAACTGACTAGTCAGAACACCGGGGAGCTGTTTTTT. Translated, it gives CASSQLTSQNTGELFF.

This sequence joins TRBV9 and TRBJ2-1; D possibly corresponds to TRBD1 (6 bases). Germline V gene data show CDR1 as SGDLS and CDR2 as YYNGEE. V was cut by 3 bases and J by 5 bases, with 6 bases left in between. The CDR3 consists of 12 residues. The CDR3, as DNA: TGTGCCAGCAGCGGGACAGACAATGAGCAGTTCTTC. Amino acids: CASSGTDNEQFF.

This sequence joins TRBV6-5 and TRBJ1-5; possibly TRBD1 for D (6 bases). The length of the CDR3 is 14 residues. Trimming shortened V by 10 bases and J by 1 base, and 14 bases separated the two germline ends. CDR1 and CDR2 from the germline V gene are MNHEY and SVGAGI. CDR3 in DNA: TGTGCCACTGTACAGGGTCGAAGCAATCAGCCCCAGCATTTT. It encodes CATVQGRSNQPQHF.

The V gene is TRBV7-3, the J gene TRBJ1-1, with a weak D call TRBD1 (6 bases). Germline V gives CDR1 SGHTA, CDR2 FQGTGA. V lost 2 bases, J lost 3 bases, and 13 bases lay in between. The CDR3 totals 15 residues. The CDR3 DNA sequence: TGTGCCAGCAGCTTAGATCAGGGGCCTTACACTGAAGCTTTCTTT. This translates into CASSLDQGPYTEAFF.

The chain is built from TRBV5-1 and TRBJ2-3, with 8 bases aligning to TRBD2. The CDR3 covers 13 residues. The germline V gene has CDR1 SGHRS and CDR2 YFSETQ. The J segment lost 7 bases and the V segment lost 1 base, leaving 2 bases of the junction unmatched. This chain's CDR3 is CASSLRGGNTQYF. For the CDR3, the DNA is TGCGCCAGCAGCTTGCGCGGGGGGAATACGCAGTATTTT. Drawing the rest from reference TRBV5-1 and TRBJ2-3, the complete variable domain is KAGVTQTPRYLIKTRGQQVTLSCSPISGHRSVSWYQQTPGQGLQFLFEYFSETQRNKGNFPGRFSGRQFSNSRSEMNVSTLELGDSALYLCASSLRGGNTQYFGPGTRLTVL.

This clone was counted once. The J gene is TRBJ2-7, the V gene TRBV24-1, with a tentative D call TRBD1 (6 bases). The germline V and J ends were trimmed by 4 bases and 7 bases, with 13 bases remaining between them. Germline CDR1 reads KGHDR; CDR2 reads SFDVKD. CDR3 length equals 13 residues. The CDR3 spells CATSETGKNEQYF. DNA of the CDR3: TGTGCCACCAGTGAAACAGGGAAGAATGAGCAGTACTTC.

V is TRBV2 and J is TRBJ1-1; 8 bases line up with TRBD1. The CDR3 runs 13 residues. Germline CDR1 reads SNHLY; CDR2 reads FYNNEI. V lost 6 bases and J lost 11; bases outside the gene matches: 11. The CDR3 reads CASRGTGGTLAFF. CDR3 nucleotide sequence: TGTGCCAGCAGAGGGACAGGAGGGACACTGGCTTTCTTT. The whole variable domain, filled in from reference TRBV2 and TRBJ1-1, reads EPEVTQTPSHQVTQMGQEVILRCVPISNHLYFYWYRQILGQKVEFLVSFYNNEISEKSEIFDDQFSVERPDGSNFTLKIRSTKLEDSAMYFCASRGTGGTLAFFGQGTRLTVV.

This clone was observed a few times. This chain connects TRBV19 to TRBJ1-2, with 10 positions matching TRBD1. J was trimmed by 4 bases and V by 4 bases; bases with no gene match: 6. The germline V gene has CDR1 LNHDA and CDR2 SQIVND (reference sequence). The length of the CDR3 is 15 residues. CDR3 sequence: CASSTSGQGTYGYTF. CDR3 sequence (DNA): TGTGCCAGTAGTACTTCGGGACAGGGGACCTATGGCTACACCTTC.

This rearrangement joins TRBV6-6 to TRBJ1-4, with 7 bases that match TRBD1. The J segment lost 2 bases and the V segment lost 7 bases, leaving 10 bases of the junction unmatched. This CDR3 spans 16 amino acids. Germline loops: CDR1 MNHNY, CDR2 SVGAGI (reference sequence). In DNA form, the CDR3 reads TGTGCCAGCACCAGTCGAGGGGGCATCACTAATGAAAAACTGTTTTTT. Residues: CASTSRGGITNEKLFF.

The gene calls are TRBV6-2 or TRBV6-3 and TRBJ2-3, with TRBD2 matching over 9 bases. The CDR3 loop spans 16 amino acids. The V gene's germline CDR1 is MNHEY and CDR2 SVGEGT. The V segment lost 4 bases and the J segment 2 bases; nucleotides outside the gene matches: 7. CDR3 loop: CASSSGGGAFTDTQYF. CDR3 in DNA: TGTGCCAGCAGTTCCGGCGGGGGGGCTTTCACAGATACGCAGTATTTT.

The V gene is TRBV5-1, the J gene TRBJ1-4, with D unclear. The germline V and J ends were trimmed by 0 bases and 1 base, with 10 bases remaining between them. CDR1 SGHRS and CDR2 YFSETQ come from the germline V gene. This CDR3 is 16 amino acids long. CDR3 nucleotide sequence: TGCGCCAGCAGCTTGGATGGGTCGGGAACTAATGAAAAACTGTTTTTT. The encoded protein is CASSLDGSGTNEKLFF.

The chain combines TRBV2 with TRBJ1-2, with D tentatively TRBD1 (5 bases). Trimming pared 7 bases from V and 4 bases from J, leaving 10 bases between. The CDR3 runs to 12 residues. Per the germline V gene, CDR1 is SNHLY and CDR2 is FYNNEI. This CDR3 reads CASMQGSYGYTF. CDR3 sequence (DNA): TGTGCCAGCATGCAGGGTTCCTATGGCTACACCTTC.

This clone was counted a single time. The chain is built from TRBV7-6 and TRBJ1-3, with a possible D match to TRBD1 (5 bases). V was pared by 3 bases and J by 4 bases, with 10 bases between. The CDR3 runs to 14 residues. Germline V gene data show CDR1 as SGHVS and CDR2 as FNYEAQ. The CDR3 reads CASSFRVDGNTIYF. In nucleotides, the CDR3 is TGTGCCAGCAGCTTCAGGGTCGACGGAAACACCATATATTTT.

The rearrangement links TRBV28 to TRBJ2-1; D not certain. Germline CDR1 MDHEN, CDR2 SYDVKM. The CDR3 sequence is 12 residues long. The V end lost 1 base, the J end lost 9 bases, and 7 bases lay between the germline ends. The CDR3 reads CASSLYGREQFF. CDR3 bases: TGTGCCAGCAGTTTATACGGTCGTGAGCAGTTCTTC.

This rearrangement joins TRBV3-1 (or the pseudogene TRBV3-2) to TRBJ2-7, with TRBD1 identical over 7 bases. Germline CDR1 is LGHDT and CDR2 is YNNKEL (reference sequence). V was clipped by 4 bases and J by 3 bases; unmatched bases: 3. The CDR3 length is 13 residues. CDR3 amino acids: CASSRDRFYEQYF. In DNA, the CDR3 is TGTGCCAGCAGCCGGGACAGATTCTACGAGCAGTACTTC.

This chain uses TRBV5-1 with TRBJ1-2, with 8 bases that match TRBD1. With 7 bases clipped from V and 6 bases from J, the junction kept 11 bases outside the gene matches. CDR3 length: 14 residues. The germline CDR1 and CDR2 sequences are SGHRS and YFSETQ. This chain's CDR3 is CASGLNTGGHGYTF. The CDR3 DNA follows: TGCGCCAGCGGTCTGAATACAGGGGGTCATGGCTACACCTTC.

This chain uses TRBV11-2 with TRBJ1-1; TRBD1 might be the D (5 bases). V was clipped by 7 bases and J by 3 bases, with 15 bases between them. Looked up from germline, CDR1 is SGHAT and CDR2 is FQNNGV. The CDR3 totals 14 residues. The CDR3 DNA reads TGTGCCAGCAAACCTCCAGGGTTTGACACTGAAGCTTTCTTT. Translating it yields CASKPPGFDTEAFF.

The chain combines TRBV7-9 with TRBJ1-1; D not resolved. This CDR3 is built from 12 residues. Deletions cut 3 bases from V and 4 bases from J, with 6 bases between. CDR1 and CDR2 (germline): SEHNR, FQNEAQ (reference sequence). CDR3 sequence: CASSLMATEAFF. The CDR3 DNA sequence: TGTGCCAGCAGCTTGATGGCCACTGAAGCTTTCTTT.